A selection of T cell receptor beta chains follows, all from one sample in a study of cytomegalovirus exposure and HLA in healthy donors. TCRdb keeps only in-frame clones here, not all; method: immunoSEQ multiplex PCR. The data show about 130,000 clones, with 60% to 80% seen just once and 0.94% held by the top ten. Sequencing input: PBMCs. These receptors all come from a woman aged 55-75 years in good health and CMV-seronegative. Both conserved end residues are part of each CDR3. The D gene is left open where the match is weak. Not every row has a clone size; where given, it reads once, few, many or a size class.

clone size	D gene	J gene	V gene	CDR3 DNA	CDR3 protein
.	TRBD1	TRBJ2-7	TRBV4-1	TGCGCCAGCAGCCCCGGGACAGGGGGCTACGAGCAGTACTTC	CASSPGTGGYEQYF
.	TRBD2	TRBJ2-1	TRBV2	TGTGCCAGCAAGGGACTAGCGGGGGGGTACAATGAGCAGTTCTTC	CASKGLAGGYNEQFF
.	TRBD1	TRBJ1-2	TRBV19	TGTGCCAGTAGCCGACAGGGGGCGGTCGATGGCTACACCTTC	CASSRQGAVDGYTF
.	TRBD1	TRBJ1-4	TRBV11-2	TGTGCCAGCAGCTTAGTACAGGGGTATAATGAAAAACTGTTTTTT	CASSLVQGYNEKLFF
.	TRBD1	TRBJ2-2	TRBV11-2	TGTGCCAGCAGCCCAGGGGGCTCCGGGTCCGGGGAGCTGTTTTTT	CASSPGGSGSGELFF
.	.	TRBJ2-7	TRBV25-1	TGTGCCAGCAGTTCCTACTACGAGCAGTACTTC	CASSSYYEQYF
.	.	TRBJ2-1	TRBV5-1	TGCGCCAGCATGGGGGGTACAGTCTCCTACAATGAGCAGTTCTTC	CASMGGTVSYNEQFF
.	TRBD1	TRBJ1-6	TRBV9	TGTGCCAGCAGCGTAGGACAGGGGAGCTCCTATAATTCCCCCCTCCACTTT	CASSVGQGSSYNSPLHF
few	.	TRBJ1-5	TRBV28	TGTGCCAGCACTATAGGACATAGCAATCAGCCCCAGCATTTT	CASTIGHSNQPQHF
.	.	TRBJ1-1	TRBV19	TGTGCCAGTAGTATACTTCAGGGTCAAGCTGAAGCTTTCTTT	CASSILQGQAEAFF
.	.	TRBJ2-1	TRBV29-1	TGCAGCGTTGAAAGCGCGTTTTACTACAATGAGCAGTTCTTC	CSVESAFYYNEQFF
.	.	TRBJ2-3	TRBV15	TGTGCCACCAGCAGACAGGGTACTAGCACAGATACGCAGTATTTT	CATSRQGTSTDTQYF
.	TRBD2	TRBJ2-2	TRBV5-1	TGCGCCAGCAGCTTGCCCGCGGGGACTAGCGGGGGGACCGGGGAGCTGTTTTTT	CASSLPAGTSGGTGELFF
.	TRBD2	TRBJ2-7	TRBV5-1	TGCGCCAGCAGCTTGGGAGCGGGAGGGACCTACGAGCAGTACTTC	CASSLGAGGTYEQYF
.	.	TRBJ2-1	TRBV28	TGTGCCAGCACGGTCTCCTACAATGAGCAGTTCTTC	CASTVSYNEQFF
few	.	TRBJ2-1	TRBV14	TGTGCCAGCAGCCAAGGGGCGGGACCCGCCGAGGAGCAGTTCTTC	CASSQGAGPAEEQFF